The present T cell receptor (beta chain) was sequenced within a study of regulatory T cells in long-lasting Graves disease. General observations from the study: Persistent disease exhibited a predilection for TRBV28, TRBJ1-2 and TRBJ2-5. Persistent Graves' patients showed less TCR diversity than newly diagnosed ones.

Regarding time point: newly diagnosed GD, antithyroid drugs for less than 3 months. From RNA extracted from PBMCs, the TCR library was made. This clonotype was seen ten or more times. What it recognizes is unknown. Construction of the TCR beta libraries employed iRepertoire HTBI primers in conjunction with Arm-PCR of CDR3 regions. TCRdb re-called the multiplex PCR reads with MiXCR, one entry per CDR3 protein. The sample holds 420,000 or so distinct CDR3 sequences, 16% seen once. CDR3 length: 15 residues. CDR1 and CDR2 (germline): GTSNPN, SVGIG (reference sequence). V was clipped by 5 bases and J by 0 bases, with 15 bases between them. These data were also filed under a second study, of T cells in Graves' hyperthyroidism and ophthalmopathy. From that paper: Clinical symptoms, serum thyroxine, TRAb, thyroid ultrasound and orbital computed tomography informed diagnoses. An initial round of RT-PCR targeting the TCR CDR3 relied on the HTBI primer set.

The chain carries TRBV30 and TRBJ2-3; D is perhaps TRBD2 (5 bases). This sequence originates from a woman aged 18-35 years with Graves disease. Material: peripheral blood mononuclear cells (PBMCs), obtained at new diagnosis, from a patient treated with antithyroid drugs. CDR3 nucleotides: TGTGCCTGGTCCTCGGGGAGTTGGAGCACAGATACGCAGTATTTT. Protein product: CAWSSGSWSTDTQYF.